These 17 T cell receptor beta chains were sequenced from one sample in a study of shared clonotypes between healthy human individuals. The data were produced by immunoSEQ multiplex PCR, yet TCRdb's version contains in-frame clones alone and is incomplete. The table lists roughly 2.6 million clones, about 92% of them singletons. Input material: naive CD4+ T cells sorted from blood. Subset defined: CD45RA+ positively selected. The receptor set was obtained from a man aged 18 to 35 in good health.

The chain couples TRBV5-1 to TRBJ2-1; TRBD2 is a possible D gene (6 bases). Germline V CDR1 and CDR2: SGHRS, YFSETQ. V lost 3 bases and J lost 12, with 16 bases in between. The CDR3 has 13 amino acids. CDR3 loop: CASSWGTVQVQFF. CDR3 nucleotide sequence: TGCGCCAGCAGCTGGGGGACTGTCCAGGTGCAGTTCTTC.

This chain links TRBV5-5 with TRBJ2-5, with 8 nucleotides matching TRBD2. V shed 2 bases, J shed 5 bases, and the junction held 23 bases outside the gene matches. The CDR3 has 20 amino acids. In germline, CDR1 is SGHKS, CDR2 YYEKEE (reference sequence). The CDR3 nucleotides read TGTGCCAGCAGCTTAGGCACCTTCTGGAGCGGGGGCCCAAGAGGGGAGACCCAGTACTTC. Translating it yields CASSLGTFWSGGPRGETQYF.

The V call is TRBV6-5, the J call TRBJ1-2, with 7 nucleotides matching TRBD1. The germline V gene has CDR1 MNHEY and CDR2 SVGAGI. The J segment lost 8 bases and the V segment lost 5 bases, leaving 8 bases of the junction unmatched. This CDR3 spans 13 amino acids. The CDR3 coding sequence is TGTGCCAGCAGTCGAGGACAGGTAGAGGGCTACACCTTC. Its translation: CASSRGQVEGYTF.

A few counts support this clone. The V and J genes are TRBV7-9 and TRBJ1-1; the D is unclear. From germline, CDR1 is SEHNR and CDR2 FQNEAQ (reference sequence). CDR3 size: 12 residues. The V gene lost 6 bases and the J gene lost 0 bases, with 5 bases spanning the gap. This chain's CDR3 is CASRLMNTEAFF. DNA for the CDR3: TGTGCCAGCAGATTAATGAACACTGAAGCTTTCTTT.

This sequence joins TRBV4-1 and TRBJ2-1; D is undetermined. The V gene's germline CDR1 is MGHRA and CDR2 YSYEKL. This CDR3 region has 14 residues. V was trimmed by 3 bases and J by 6 bases, leaving 12 bases between them. Here the CDR3 reads CASSHGPQPNEQFF. The CDR3 region has the DNA TGCGCCAGCAGCCATGGGCCCCAACCCAATGAGCAGTTCTTC.

About this clone itself: One end of the junction is discordant with germline, which a read error may explain. This chain links TRBV5-6 with TRBJ2-3, with 9 nucleotides matching TRBD2. CDR1 SGHDT and CDR2 YYEEEE come from the germline V gene. The CDR3 extends over 15 amino acids. CDR3 sequence (DNA): TGTGCCAGCAGCCAGAGGCGGGGGGGCACCGATACGCAGTATTTT. It yields the protein CASSQRRGGTDTQYF.

The chain joins TRBV5-1 to TRBJ2-1; D is unclear. The CDR3 sequence is 17 residues long. Germline V gives CDR1 SGHRS, CDR2 YFSETQ. V dropped 0 bases and J dropped 0 bases, with 13 bases sitting between them. The DNA of the CDR3 is TGCGCCAGCAGCTTGGGGACCCTTAGCAACTCCTACAATGAGCAGTTCTTC. Its protein is CASSLGTLSNSYNEQFF.

Concerning this clone itself: The same CDR3 also results from other DNA sequences found in this sample. The chain combines TRBV18 with TRBJ1-2, with TRBD1 matching 7 bases. The CDR3 has 14 amino acids. With 3 bases clipped from V and 2 bases from J, the junction kept 3 bases outside the gene matches. Germline values: CDR1 KGHSH, CDR2 LQKENI. The CDR3 DNA reads TGTGCCAGCTCACCCCCGACAGGGAACTATGGCTACACCTTC. It translates to CASSPPTGNYGYTF.

V usage is TRBV6-1 and J usage is TRBJ2-7, with D possibly being TRBD1 (5 bases). The CDR3 length is 15 residues. V was pared by 6 bases and J by 1 base, with 16 bases between. The germline V gene has CDR1 MNHNS and CDR2 SASEGT. This CDR3 is CASRTPAGKSYEQYF. Written as DNA, the CDR3 is TGTGCCAGCAGGACCCCGGCAGGGAAGTCCTACGAGCAGTACTTC.

This clone occurred once. The chain links TRBV7-3 to TRBJ2-6; D not certain. Looked up from germline, CDR1 is SGHTA and CDR2 is FQGTGA. The V and J ends lost 4 bases and 0 bases respectively, with 7 bases between them. This CDR3 has 15 amino acids. The CDR3 region has the DNA TGTGCCAGCAGCTCTATTAACTCTGGGGCCAACGTCCTGACTTTC. This gives the protein CASSSINSGANVLTF.

The DNA for the CDR3 is TGTGCCAGCAGCCGCGGGACAGGGGTTAATCAGCCCCAGCATTTT. Protein product: CASSRGTGVNQPQHF. The chain recombines TRBV7-6 with TRBJ1-5, with 10 nucleotides matching TRBD1. The CDR3 contains 15 residues. CDR1 is SGHVS, CDR2 FNYEAQ, per germline. With V trimmed by 5 bases and J by 4 bases, 5 bases remained unmatched.

The J gene is TRBJ1-2, the V gene TRBV5-5; no clear D. V shed 4 bases and J shed 5 bases, with 6 bases lying between them. The CDR3 is made up of 11 amino acids. From germline, CDR1 is SGHKS and CDR2 YYEKEE (reference sequence). DNA for the CDR3: TGTGCCAGCAGCCAGTGGTATGGCTACACCTTC. Its translation: CASSQWYGYTF.

This rearrangement joins TRBV11-3 to TRBJ2-2, with 8 positions matching TRBD2. V was pared by 4 bases and J by 4 bases, with 8 bases of the junction left unmatched. CDR3 length: 16 amino acids. From germline, CDR1 is SGHNT and CDR2 YENEEA. The CDR3 sequence is CASSSKSGSGTGELFF. For the CDR3, the DNA is TGTGCCAGCAGCTCGAAAAGCGGGAGCGGCACCGGGGAGCTGTTTTTT.

The chain recombines TRBV19 with TRBJ2-3; 9 bases are shared with TRBD1. In germline, CDR1 is LNHDA, CDR2 SQIVND (reference sequence). V shed 7 bases and J 1 base; nucleotides not matched to a gene: 6. This CDR3 region has 15 residues. CDR3 amino acids: CASTSGTGRTDTQYF. DNA for the CDR3: TGTGCCAGTACCTCCGGGACAGGGCGCACAGATACGCAGTATTTT.

The rearrangement links TRBV19 to TRBJ2-6; D ambiguous. This CDR3 has 14 amino acids. Germline V gene data show CDR1 as LNHDA and CDR2 as SQIVND (reference sequence). Trimming left V 6 bases short and J 0 bases short, with 6 bases between. The CDR3 is CASRGYSGANVLTF. The CDR3 DNA is TGTGCCAGTAGGGGGTACTCTGGGGCCAACGTCCTGACTTTC. The full variable domain, completed using reference TRBV19 and TRBJ2-6, is DGGITQSPKYLFRKEGQNVTLSCEQNLNHDAMYWYRQDPGQGLRLIYYSQIVNDFQKGDIAEGYSVSREKKESFPLTVTSAQKNPTAFYLCASRGYSGANVLTFGAGSRLTVL.

V and J are TRBV6-1 and TRBJ2-7; TRBD1 matches 9 bases. Losses at the gene ends were 6 bases for V and 4 bases for J; bases not matched to a gene: 7. CDR1 is MNHNS and CDR2 is SASEGT in the germline V gene. CDR3 length: 14 amino acids. The CDR3: CASSGQGTLYEQYF. CDR3 sequence (DNA): TGTGCCAGCAGCGGACAGGGGACCCTATACGAGCAGTACTTC.

The rearrangement links TRBV14 to TRBJ1-6; no definite D call. Trimming cost V 1 base and J 13 bases, with 11 bases left between them. This CDR3 is built from 13 residues. Germline assignment: CDR1 SGHDN and CDR2 FVKESK. The CDR3 nucleotides are TGTGCCAGCAGCCAAGTGGCAGCCATGCCCCTCCACTTT. This translates into CASSQVAAMPLHF.